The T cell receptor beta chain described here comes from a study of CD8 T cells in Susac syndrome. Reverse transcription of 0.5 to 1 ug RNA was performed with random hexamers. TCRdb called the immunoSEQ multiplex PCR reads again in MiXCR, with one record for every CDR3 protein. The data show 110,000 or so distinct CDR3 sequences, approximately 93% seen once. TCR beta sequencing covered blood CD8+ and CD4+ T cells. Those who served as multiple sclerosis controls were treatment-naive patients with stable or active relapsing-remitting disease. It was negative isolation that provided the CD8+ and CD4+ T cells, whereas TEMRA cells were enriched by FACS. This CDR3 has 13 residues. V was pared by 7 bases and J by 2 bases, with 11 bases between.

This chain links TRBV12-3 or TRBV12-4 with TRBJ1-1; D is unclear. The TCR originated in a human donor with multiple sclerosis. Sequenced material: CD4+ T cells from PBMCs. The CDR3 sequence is CASTLLSNTEAFF. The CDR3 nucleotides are TGTGCCAGCACCCTGCTCAGTAACACTGAAGCTTTCTTT.